This TCR beta chain was captured in a study of CD8+CD57+ T cells in acquired aplastic anemia. Study-level information: Sorted CD4+ and CD8+ cells gave an average of roughly 3.2 ug of DNA.

Study-wide results and limits: Patients showed no significant difference from controls in CD8+ Simpson's diversity. Between patients and controls, some 31 CD8+ CDR3 sequences were found in common.

Template material for TCR beta VDJ and CDR3 profiling consisted of genomic DNA. TCRdb itself ran the reads through MiXCR, one entry per CDR3 protein. This sample carries just over 450,000 distinct CDR3 sequences, around 32% of them seen once, and the ten largest clones take under 0.95%. In patients chosen for sequencing, flow cytometry had shown CD8+CD57+ cell expansion. Severe acquired aplastic anemia affected all patients. About this clonotype itself: Antigen: not known.

V was shortened by 4 bases and J by 1 base, with 8 bases between the two germline ends. Germline V gene data show CDR1 as SGHTS and CDR2 as YDEGEE. The CDR3 is made up of 13 amino acids. The sample taken for sequencing was sorted CD4+, CD8+, or CD8+CD57+ T cells (not recorded which) from PBMCs. The genes are TRBV5-8 and TRBJ1-2; D is unresolved. The sequence was collected from a human donor with aplastic anemia. CDR3 protein: CASSAGSNYGYTF. DNA for the CDR3: TGTGCCAGCAGCGCGGGGAGTAACTATGGCTACACCTTC.